The T cell receptor (beta chain) under discussion was sequenced for a study of T cells in Graves' hyperthyroidism and ophthalmopathy. Whole-study results and caveats: The blood repertoire included most of the expanded thyroid clonotypes above 0.001. Before onset, by a median of about seven months, the model predicted ophthalmopathy.

Based on clinical symptoms, serum thyroxine and TRAb, thyroid ultrasound and orbital computed tomography, diagnoses were reached. When hyperthyroidism was first diagnosed, the blood sample was taken, preceding any ophthalmopathy symptoms. Germline-derived CDR1 and CDR2 are LGHNT and FRNRAP. With 5 bases removed from V and 5 bases from J, the gap between germline ends came to 15 bases. The CDR3 loop spans 14 amino acids. This clonotype was detected many times. The target antigen is unknown. Amplification of TCR beta CDR3 regions used RNA as the template. The TCR CDR3 was amplified in a first-round RT-PCR using the HTBI primer set. TCRdb analysed the multiplex PCR reads with MiXCR anew, one entry per CDR3 protein. Among about 360,000 distinct CDR3 sequences listed, roughly 13% were seen once.

The V call is TRBV12-5, the J call TRBJ2-5, with D possibly matching TRBD1 (6 bases). The receptor was isolated from a young man with Graves' hyperthyroidism that later progressed to Graves' ophthalmopathy. The source material was blood. CDR3 residues: CASGPWGRRETQYF. Written as DNA, the CDR3 is TGTGCTAGTGGTCCCTGGGGGCGGCGGGAGACCCAGTACTTC.